This T cell receptor (beta chain) was sequenced in a study of OX40 agonist ivuxolimab in advanced cancers. The assay was immunoSEQ multiplex PCR, and TCRdb's table has in-frame clones only and misses some. The sample lists about 64,000 clones, about 83% occurring once. There are 15 residues in the CDR3. CDR1 SGHNT and CDR2 YYREEE come from the germline V gene (reference sequence). The V and J ends lost 0 bases and 0 bases respectively, with 6 bases between them. The receptor's source is an adult with an advanced solid tumor such as melanoma, head and neck, liver or kidney cancer. The chain uses TRBV5-4 and TRBJ2-2; D ambiguous. Sample: CD4+ or CD8+ T cells sorted from blood, taken in a trial of the OX40 agonist ivuxolimab. The CDR3 is CASSLVLANTGELFF. The CDR3 DNA reads TGTGCCAGCAGCTTGGTGCTGGCGAACACCGGGGAGCTGTTTTTT. Full variable domain (outside the CDR3, taken from reference TRBV5-4 and TRBJ2-2): ETGVTQSPTHLIKTRGQQVTLRCSSQSGHNTVSWYQQALGQGPQFIFQYYREEENGRGNFPPRFSGLQFPNYSSELNVNALELDDSALYLCASSLVLANTGELFFGEGSRLTVL.